The 18 T cell receptor beta chains reported below all come from one sample, sequenced in a study of chemoradiotherapy in HPV16-positive cancers. The data were produced by immunoSEQ multiplex PCR, yet TCRdb's version contains in-frame clones alone and is incomplete. Among some 12,000 clones listed, around 90% were seen once. Specimen: blood, collected from a patient who underwent chemoradiotherapy. The receptors originated from a human donor with HPV-associated anogenital cancer.

This clone was detected only a few times. The chain links TRBV7-9 to TRBJ2-7, with D possibly TRBD1 on 6 matching bases. Germline-derived CDR1 and CDR2 are SEHNR and FQNEAQ (reference sequence). The CDR3 loop spans 14 amino acids. V was cut by 5 bases and J by 0 bases, with 11 bases left in between. CDR3 loop: CASSPGTNSYEQYF. Written as DNA, the CDR3 is TGTGCCAGCAGCCCCGGGACAAACTCCTACGAGCAGTACTTC. The full variable domain, rest sourced from reference TRBV7-9 and TRBJ2-7, is DTGVSQNPRHKITKRGQNVTFRCDPISEHNRLYWYRQTLGQGPEFLTYFQNEAQLEKSRLLSDRFSAERPKGSFSTLEIQRTEQGDSAMYLCASSPGTNSYEQYFGPGTRLTVT.

The CDR3 DNA is TGTGCCTATAAGGACCAGTCCTACGAGCAGTACTTC. This gives the protein CAYKDQSYEQYF. The rearrangement joins TRBV30 to TRBJ2-7; no clear D. This CDR3 is built from 12 residues. Germline V lookup: CDR1 GTSNPN, CDR2 SVGIG (reference sequence). The V gene lost 7 bases and the J gene lost 1 base, with 11 bases spanning the gap.

This clone has only a few counts. The J gene is TRBJ1-1, the V gene TRBV5-4; perhaps TRBD1 as D (5 bases). The CDR3 consists of 14 residues. Looked up from germline, CDR1 is SGHNT and CDR2 is YYREEE (reference sequence). Trimming cost V 4 bases and J 0 bases, with 10 bases left between them. The CDR3 DNA sequence: TGTGCCAGCAGCCCCCAGGGACTGAACACTGAAGCTTTCTTT. It codes for CASSPQGLNTEAFF.

V and J are TRBV27 and TRBJ1-4; D possibly corresponds to TRBD1 (6 bases). In germline, CDR1 is MNHEY, CDR2 SMNVEV (reference sequence). Between the trimmed V and J ends, which lost 5 bases and 8 bases, there was a span of 18 bases. The CDR3 runs to 15 residues. CDR3 DNA sequence: TGTGCCAGCAGTCCGTCCGGGACAAGGGGCGAAAAACTGTTTTTT. This codes for CASSPSGTRGEKLFF. The complete variable domain, with remaining parts taken from reference TRBV27 and TRBJ1-4, reads EAQVTQNPRYLITVTGKKLTVTCSQNMNHEYMSWYRQDPGLGLRQIYYSMNVEVTDKGDVPEGYKVSRKEKRNFPLILESPSPNQTSLYFCASSPSGTRGEKLFFGSGTQLSVL.

This chain joins TRBV5-1 and TRBJ2-3, with D perhaps matching TRBD1 (5 bases). V was clipped by 7 bases and J by 5 bases, with 20 bases between them. The CDR3 totals 15 residues. Germline CDR1 reads SGHRS; CDR2 reads YFSETQ. Here the CDR3 reads CASRPRQGSGDTQYF. CDR3 coding DNA: TGCGCCAGCCGCCCCCGGCAGGGAAGTGGAGATACGCAGTATTTT.

The chain uses TRBV7-9 and TRBJ2-5, with D maybe TRBD2 (5 bases). Germline CDR1 reads SEHNR; CDR2 reads FQNEAQ (reference sequence). Deletions cut 3 bases from V and 1 base from J, with 18 bases between. The CDR3 has 17 residues. CDR3 residues: CASSFNGWVTTQETQYF. CDR3 coding DNA: TGTGCCAGCAGCTTCAATGGGTGGGTGACTACCCAAGAGACCCAGTACTTC.

The gene calls are TRBV14 and TRBJ2-5; the D gene is possibly TRBD1 (6 bases). Trimming pared 4 bases from V and 1 base from J, leaving 7 bases between. The germline V gene has CDR1 SGHDN and CDR2 FVKESK. The CDR3 spans 13 residues. The CDR3 DNA reads as TGTGCCAGCAGCCGGGGGCCCCAAGAGACCCAGTACTTC. Its protein is CASSRGPQETQYF.

The chain employs TRBV7-2 and TRBJ1-1, with D perhaps TRBD1 (5 bases). CDR3 length: 14 amino acids. V shed 2 bases and J shed 5 bases, with 12 bases lying between them. Germline V gives CDR1 SGHTA, CDR2 FQGNSA. The CDR3 sequence is CASSLRGGGTEAFF. Here the CDR3 DNA reads TGTGCCAGCAGCTTACGTGGGGGAGGGACTGAAGCTTTCTTT.

V is TRBV10-3 and J is TRBJ1-1; D unclear. This CDR3 contains 11 residues. The germline V and J ends were trimmed by 6 bases and 1 base, with 3 bases remaining between them. The germline V gene encodes CDR1 ENHRY and CDR2 SYGVKD. CDR3 nucleotide sequence: TGTGCCATCAGACAGAACACTGAAGCTTTCTTT. This encodes CAIRQNTEAFF.

The V call is TRBV5-6, the J call TRBJ2-4; the D call may be TRBD1 or TRBD2 (6 bases each). The CDR3 has 16 amino acids. V lost 0 bases to trimming and J lost 5 bases, with 15 bases between them. The V gene's germline CDR1 is SGHDT and CDR2 YYEEEE. The CDR3 loop is CASSLVGGTRQNIQYF. As DNA, the CDR3 is TGTGCCAGCAGCTTGGTTGGGGGGACACGACAAAACATTCAGTACTTC.

The chain recombines TRBV19 with TRBJ1-6; D may be TRBD1 (6 bases). Deletions cut 2 bases from V and 10 bases from J, with 9 bases between. CDR3 size: 13 residues. From germline, CDR1 is LNHDA and CDR2 SQIVND (reference sequence). In nucleotides, the CDR3 is TGTGCCAGTAGTATAAGGGGGGAATCACCCCTCCACTTT. Its translation: CASSIRGESPLHF.

The V and J genes are TRBV7-3 and TRBJ1-2; D is possibly TRBD1 (5 bases). This CDR3 contains 14 residues. Germline loops: CDR1 SGHTA, CDR2 FQGTGA. Trimming took 0 bases from V and 6 from J, leaving 11 bases between them. The DNA for the CDR3 is TGTGCCAGCAGCTTAACGGGGCACGGGGATGGCTACACCTTC. Its protein product is CASSLTGHGDGYTF.

This clone has just one count. The chain links TRBV29-1 to TRBJ2-1; TRBD1 matches 8 bases. The CDR3 loop spans 14 amino acids. With V trimmed by 6 bases and J by 2 bases, 6 bases remained unmatched. Germline V CDR1 and CDR2: SQVTM, ANQGSEA. CDR3 amino acids: CSVIGTGTYNEQFF. DNA of the CDR3: TGCAGCGTAATTGGGACAGGCACCTACAATGAGCAGTTCTTC.

The CDR3 spells CASSLEGTGFYNEQFF. The CDR3 nucleotides read TGTGCCAGCAGCTTAGAAGGGACAGGGTTCTACAATGAGCAGTTCTTC. The chain employs TRBV11-3 and TRBJ2-1; TRBD1 matches at 9 bases. With V trimmed by 0 bases and J by 3 bases, 3 bases remained unmatched. Germline V gene lookup returns CDR1 SGHNT and CDR2 YENEEA. The CDR3 covers 16 residues. Combining the CDR3 with reference TRBV11-3 and TRBJ2-1 gives the whole variable domain EAGVVQSPRYKIIEKKQPVAFWCNPISGHNTLYWYLQNLGQGPELLIRYENEEAVDDSQLPKDRFSAERLKGVDSTLKIQPAELGDSAVYLCASSLEGTGFYNEQFFGPGTRLTVL.

The chain couples TRBV28 to TRBJ1-3; 10 bases match TRBD1. In germline, CDR1 is MDHEN, CDR2 SYDVKM. V dropped 6 bases and J dropped 4; count of bases not matched to a gene: 15. This CDR3 spans 18 amino acids. CDR3 coding DNA: TGTGCCAGCAGGGCGACAGGGGGCTTTGTCAACTCCGGAAACACCATATATTTT. It yields the protein CASRATGGFVNSGNTIYF.

The rearrangement joins TRBV5-1 to TRBJ2-5, with D unresolved. This CDR3 spans 11 amino acids. From germline, CDR1 is SGHRS and CDR2 YFSETQ. Trimming left V 4 bases short and J 2 bases short, with 3 bases between. The CDR3 coding sequence is TGCGCCAGCAGCCTACAAGAGACCCAGTACTTC. This encodes CASSLQETQYF.

The chain couples TRBV15 to TRBJ2-6, with D possibly matching TRBD2 (5 bases). The CDR3 is made up of 17 amino acids. Trimming took 1 base from V and 0 from J, leaving 10 bases between them. CDR1 is LNHNV, CDR2 YYDKDF, per germline (reference sequence). As DNA, the CDR3 is TGTGCCACCAGCAGAGCCACCGGGAACTCTGGGGCCAACGTCCTGACTTTC. Its protein product is CATSRATGNSGANVLTF.

V and J are TRBV5-5 and TRBJ2-7; tentatively, D is TRBD1 (6 bases). Germline CDR1 reads SGHKS; CDR2 reads YYEKEE (reference sequence). V lost 3 bases and J lost 5, with 12 bases in between. The CDR3 extends over 13 amino acids. The CDR3 DNA reads as TGTGCCAGCAGCTCACAGGGTCTAGACGAGCAGTACTTC. It codes for CASSSQGLDEQYF.